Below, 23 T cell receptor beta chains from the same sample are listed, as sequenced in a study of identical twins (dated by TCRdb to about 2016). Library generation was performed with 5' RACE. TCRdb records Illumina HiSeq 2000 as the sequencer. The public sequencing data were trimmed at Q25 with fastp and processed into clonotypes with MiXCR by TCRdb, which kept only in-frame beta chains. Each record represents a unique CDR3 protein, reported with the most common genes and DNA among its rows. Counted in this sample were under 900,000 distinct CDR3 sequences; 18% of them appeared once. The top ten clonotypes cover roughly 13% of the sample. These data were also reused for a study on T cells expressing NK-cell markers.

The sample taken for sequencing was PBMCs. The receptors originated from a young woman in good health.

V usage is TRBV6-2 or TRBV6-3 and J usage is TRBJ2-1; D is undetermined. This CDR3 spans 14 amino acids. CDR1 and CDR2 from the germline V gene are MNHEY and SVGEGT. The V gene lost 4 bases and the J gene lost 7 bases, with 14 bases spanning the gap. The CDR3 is CASSSARVDNEQFF. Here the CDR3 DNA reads TGTGCCAGCAGTTCGGCTAGGGTGGATAATGAGCAGTTCTTC.

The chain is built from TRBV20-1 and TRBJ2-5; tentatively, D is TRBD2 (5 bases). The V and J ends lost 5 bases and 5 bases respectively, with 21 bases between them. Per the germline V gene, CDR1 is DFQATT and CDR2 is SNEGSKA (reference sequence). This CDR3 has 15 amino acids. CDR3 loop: CSAPMGFGPGETQYF. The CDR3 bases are TGCAGTGCTCCGATGGGGTTTGGACCGGGGGAGACCCAGTACTTC.

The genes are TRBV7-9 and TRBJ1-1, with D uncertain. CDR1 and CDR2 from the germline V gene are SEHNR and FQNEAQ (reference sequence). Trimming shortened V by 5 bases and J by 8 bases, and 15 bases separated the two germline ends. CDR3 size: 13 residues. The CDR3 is CASSASRGYEAFF. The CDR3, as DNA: TGTGCCAGCAGCGCCTCCCGAGGCTACGAAGCTTTCTTT.

CDR3 bases: TGTGCCAGCAGCCCCTTCGCCCACTACGAGCAGTACTTC. It specifies CASSPFAHYEQYF. The rearrangement uses TRBV7-9 and TRBJ2-7; D is unclear. The germline gives CDR1 SEHNR, CDR2 FQNEAQ (reference sequence). The CDR3 loop spans 13 amino acids. V was pared by 5 bases and J by 3 bases, with 11 bases between.

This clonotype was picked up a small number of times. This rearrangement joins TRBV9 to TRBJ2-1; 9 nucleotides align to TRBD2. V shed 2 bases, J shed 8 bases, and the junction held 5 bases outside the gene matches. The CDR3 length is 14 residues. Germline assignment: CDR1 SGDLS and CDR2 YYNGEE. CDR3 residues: CASSVSGGRDEQFF. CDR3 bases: TGTGCCAGCAGCGTTAGCGGGGGCAGGGATGAGCAGTTCTTC.

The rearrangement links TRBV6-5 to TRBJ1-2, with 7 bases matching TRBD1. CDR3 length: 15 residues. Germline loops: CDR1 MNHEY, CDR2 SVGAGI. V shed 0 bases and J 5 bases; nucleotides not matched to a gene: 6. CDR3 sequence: CASSYSRGFQYGYTF. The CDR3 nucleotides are TGTGCCAGCAGTTACTCCAGGGGGTTCCAATATGGCTACACCTTC.

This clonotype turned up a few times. As DNA, the CDR3 is TGTGCCAGCAGCGTAGGTACTCCGGGCGAGCAGTACTTC. Translated: CASSVGTPGEQYF. The chain links TRBV9 to TRBJ2-7; D is ambiguous. Per the germline V gene, CDR1 is SGDLS and CDR2 is YYNGEE. The V and J ends lost 0 bases and 6 bases respectively, with 10 bases between them. The CDR3 sequence is 13 residues long.

The CDR3 reads CASSLKGTGGIEKLFF. In nucleotides, the CDR3 is TGCGCCAGCAGCTTGAAGGGGACAGGGGGCATCGAAAAACTGTTTTTT. The rearrangement joins TRBV5-1 to TRBJ1-4, with TRBD1 identical over 12 bases. Trimming at V came to 1 base and at J to 8 bases, leaving 6 bases not matched to a gene. Germline V CDR1 and CDR2: SGHRS, YFSETQ. CDR3 length: 16 residues.

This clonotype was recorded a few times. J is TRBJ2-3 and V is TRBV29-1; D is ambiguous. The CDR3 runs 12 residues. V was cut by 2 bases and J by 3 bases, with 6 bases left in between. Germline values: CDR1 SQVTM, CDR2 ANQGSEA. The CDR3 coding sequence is TGCAGCGTTGAACTAATTACAGATACGCAGTATTTT. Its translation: CSVELITDTQYF.

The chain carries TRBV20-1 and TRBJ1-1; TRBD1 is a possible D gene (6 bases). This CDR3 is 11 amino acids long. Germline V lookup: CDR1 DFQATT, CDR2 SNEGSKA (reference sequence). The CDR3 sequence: CRCKGGSEAFF. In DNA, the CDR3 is TGCAGGTGTAAGGGGGGGTCCGAAGCTTTCTTT.

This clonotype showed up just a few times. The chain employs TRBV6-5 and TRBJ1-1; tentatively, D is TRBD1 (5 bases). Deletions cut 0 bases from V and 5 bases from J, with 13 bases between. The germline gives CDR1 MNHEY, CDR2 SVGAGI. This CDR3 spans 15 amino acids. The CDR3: CASSYSIEGRTEAFF. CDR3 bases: TGTGCCAGCAGTTACTCGATAGAGGGGAGGACTGAAGCTTTCTTT.

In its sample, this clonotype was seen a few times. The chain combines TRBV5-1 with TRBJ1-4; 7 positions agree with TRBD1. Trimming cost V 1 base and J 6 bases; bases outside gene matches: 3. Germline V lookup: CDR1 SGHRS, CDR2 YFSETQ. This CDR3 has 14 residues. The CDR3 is CASSLSGGYEKLFF. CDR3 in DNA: TGCGCCAGCAGCTTGTCAGGGGGGTATGAAAAACTGTTTTTT.

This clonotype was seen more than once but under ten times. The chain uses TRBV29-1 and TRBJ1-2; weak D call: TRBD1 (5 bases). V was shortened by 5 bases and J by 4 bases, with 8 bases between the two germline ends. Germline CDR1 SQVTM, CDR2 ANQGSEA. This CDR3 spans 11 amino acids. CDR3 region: CSVWGGYGYTF. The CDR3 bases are TGCAGCGTTTGGGGGGGCTATGGCTACACCTTC.

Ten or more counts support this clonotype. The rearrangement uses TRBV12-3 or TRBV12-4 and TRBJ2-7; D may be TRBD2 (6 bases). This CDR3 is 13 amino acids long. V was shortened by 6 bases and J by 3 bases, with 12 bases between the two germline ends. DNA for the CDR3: TGTGCCAGCAGACGCGGGACCTTCTACGAGCAGTACTTC. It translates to CASRRGTFYEQYF.

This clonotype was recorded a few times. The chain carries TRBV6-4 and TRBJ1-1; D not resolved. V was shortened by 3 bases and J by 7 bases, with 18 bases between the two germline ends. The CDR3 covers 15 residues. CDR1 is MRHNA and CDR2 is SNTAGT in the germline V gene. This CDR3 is CASSESTSNALEAFF. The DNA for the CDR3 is TGTGCCAGCAGTGAATCGACATCGAACGCGCTTGAAGCTTTCTTT.

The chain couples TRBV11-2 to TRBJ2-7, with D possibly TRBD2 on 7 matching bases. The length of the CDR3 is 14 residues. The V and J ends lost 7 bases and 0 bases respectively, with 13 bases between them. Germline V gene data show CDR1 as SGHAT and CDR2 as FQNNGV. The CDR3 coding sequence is TGTGCCAGCACCATAGGGGGGGGCTCCTACGAGCAGTACTTC. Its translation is CASTIGGGSYEQYF. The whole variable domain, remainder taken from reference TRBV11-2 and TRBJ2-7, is EAGVAQSPRYKIIEKRQSVAFWCNPISGHATLYWYQQILGQGPKLLIQFQNNGVVDDSQLPKDRFSAERLKGVDSTLKIQPAKLEDSAVYLCASTIGGGSYEQYFGPGTRLTVT.

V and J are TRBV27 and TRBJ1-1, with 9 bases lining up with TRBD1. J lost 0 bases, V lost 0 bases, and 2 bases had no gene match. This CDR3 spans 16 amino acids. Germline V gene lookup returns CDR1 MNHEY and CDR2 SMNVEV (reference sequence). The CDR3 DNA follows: TGTGCCAGCAGTTTATCAGACAGGGGGTTGAACACTGAAGCTTTCTTT. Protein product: CASSLSDRGLNTEAFF.

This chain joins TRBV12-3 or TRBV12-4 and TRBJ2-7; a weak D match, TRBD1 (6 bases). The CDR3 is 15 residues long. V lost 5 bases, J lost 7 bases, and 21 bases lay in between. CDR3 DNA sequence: TGTGCCAGCAGTCGCAGACAGGACGGGCCATGGGAGCAGTACTTC. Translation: CASSRRQDGPWEQYF.

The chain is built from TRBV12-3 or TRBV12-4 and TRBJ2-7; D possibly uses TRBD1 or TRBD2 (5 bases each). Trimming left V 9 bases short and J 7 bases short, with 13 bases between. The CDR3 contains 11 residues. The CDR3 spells CASGGSREQYF. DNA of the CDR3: TGTGCCAGTGGGGGAAGCAGGGAGCAGTACTTC.

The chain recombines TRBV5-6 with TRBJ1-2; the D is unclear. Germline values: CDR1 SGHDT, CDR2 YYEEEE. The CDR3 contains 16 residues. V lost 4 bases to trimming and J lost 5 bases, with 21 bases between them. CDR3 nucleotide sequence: TGTGCCAGCAGCCCGGAAGGAATCAGTCCCGGGTATGGCTACACCTTC. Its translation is CASSPEGISPGYGYTF.

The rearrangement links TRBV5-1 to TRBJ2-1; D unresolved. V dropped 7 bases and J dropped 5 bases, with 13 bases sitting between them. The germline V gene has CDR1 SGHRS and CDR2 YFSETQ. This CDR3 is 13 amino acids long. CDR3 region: CASRTTPNNEQFF. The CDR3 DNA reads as TGCGCCAGCCGGACGACCCCTAACAATGAGCAGTTCTTC.

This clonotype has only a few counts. CDR3 sequence reads: CASSRAADTQYF. In DNA, the CDR3 is TGTGCCAGCAGTCGGGCAGCAGATACGCAGTATTTT. The genes are TRBV27 and TRBJ2-3, with D unclear. The germline V gene has CDR1 MNHEY and CDR2 SMNVEV (reference sequence). Trimming left V 5 bases short and J 4 bases short, with 7 bases between. The CDR3 runs to 12 residues.

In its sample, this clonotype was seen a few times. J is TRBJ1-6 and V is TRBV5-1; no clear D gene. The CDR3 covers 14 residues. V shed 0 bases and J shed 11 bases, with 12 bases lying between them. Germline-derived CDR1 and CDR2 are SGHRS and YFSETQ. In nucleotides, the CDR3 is TGCGCCAGCAGCTTGGGTGGTGGATTTACACCCCTCCACTTT. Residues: CASSLGGGFTPLHF. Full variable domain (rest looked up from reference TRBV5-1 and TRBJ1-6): KAGVTQTPRYLIKTRGQQVTLSCSPISGHRSVSWYQQTPGQGLQFLFEYFSETQRNKGNFPGRFSGRQFSNSRSEMNVSTLELGDSALYLCASSLGGGFTPLHFGNGTRLTVT.